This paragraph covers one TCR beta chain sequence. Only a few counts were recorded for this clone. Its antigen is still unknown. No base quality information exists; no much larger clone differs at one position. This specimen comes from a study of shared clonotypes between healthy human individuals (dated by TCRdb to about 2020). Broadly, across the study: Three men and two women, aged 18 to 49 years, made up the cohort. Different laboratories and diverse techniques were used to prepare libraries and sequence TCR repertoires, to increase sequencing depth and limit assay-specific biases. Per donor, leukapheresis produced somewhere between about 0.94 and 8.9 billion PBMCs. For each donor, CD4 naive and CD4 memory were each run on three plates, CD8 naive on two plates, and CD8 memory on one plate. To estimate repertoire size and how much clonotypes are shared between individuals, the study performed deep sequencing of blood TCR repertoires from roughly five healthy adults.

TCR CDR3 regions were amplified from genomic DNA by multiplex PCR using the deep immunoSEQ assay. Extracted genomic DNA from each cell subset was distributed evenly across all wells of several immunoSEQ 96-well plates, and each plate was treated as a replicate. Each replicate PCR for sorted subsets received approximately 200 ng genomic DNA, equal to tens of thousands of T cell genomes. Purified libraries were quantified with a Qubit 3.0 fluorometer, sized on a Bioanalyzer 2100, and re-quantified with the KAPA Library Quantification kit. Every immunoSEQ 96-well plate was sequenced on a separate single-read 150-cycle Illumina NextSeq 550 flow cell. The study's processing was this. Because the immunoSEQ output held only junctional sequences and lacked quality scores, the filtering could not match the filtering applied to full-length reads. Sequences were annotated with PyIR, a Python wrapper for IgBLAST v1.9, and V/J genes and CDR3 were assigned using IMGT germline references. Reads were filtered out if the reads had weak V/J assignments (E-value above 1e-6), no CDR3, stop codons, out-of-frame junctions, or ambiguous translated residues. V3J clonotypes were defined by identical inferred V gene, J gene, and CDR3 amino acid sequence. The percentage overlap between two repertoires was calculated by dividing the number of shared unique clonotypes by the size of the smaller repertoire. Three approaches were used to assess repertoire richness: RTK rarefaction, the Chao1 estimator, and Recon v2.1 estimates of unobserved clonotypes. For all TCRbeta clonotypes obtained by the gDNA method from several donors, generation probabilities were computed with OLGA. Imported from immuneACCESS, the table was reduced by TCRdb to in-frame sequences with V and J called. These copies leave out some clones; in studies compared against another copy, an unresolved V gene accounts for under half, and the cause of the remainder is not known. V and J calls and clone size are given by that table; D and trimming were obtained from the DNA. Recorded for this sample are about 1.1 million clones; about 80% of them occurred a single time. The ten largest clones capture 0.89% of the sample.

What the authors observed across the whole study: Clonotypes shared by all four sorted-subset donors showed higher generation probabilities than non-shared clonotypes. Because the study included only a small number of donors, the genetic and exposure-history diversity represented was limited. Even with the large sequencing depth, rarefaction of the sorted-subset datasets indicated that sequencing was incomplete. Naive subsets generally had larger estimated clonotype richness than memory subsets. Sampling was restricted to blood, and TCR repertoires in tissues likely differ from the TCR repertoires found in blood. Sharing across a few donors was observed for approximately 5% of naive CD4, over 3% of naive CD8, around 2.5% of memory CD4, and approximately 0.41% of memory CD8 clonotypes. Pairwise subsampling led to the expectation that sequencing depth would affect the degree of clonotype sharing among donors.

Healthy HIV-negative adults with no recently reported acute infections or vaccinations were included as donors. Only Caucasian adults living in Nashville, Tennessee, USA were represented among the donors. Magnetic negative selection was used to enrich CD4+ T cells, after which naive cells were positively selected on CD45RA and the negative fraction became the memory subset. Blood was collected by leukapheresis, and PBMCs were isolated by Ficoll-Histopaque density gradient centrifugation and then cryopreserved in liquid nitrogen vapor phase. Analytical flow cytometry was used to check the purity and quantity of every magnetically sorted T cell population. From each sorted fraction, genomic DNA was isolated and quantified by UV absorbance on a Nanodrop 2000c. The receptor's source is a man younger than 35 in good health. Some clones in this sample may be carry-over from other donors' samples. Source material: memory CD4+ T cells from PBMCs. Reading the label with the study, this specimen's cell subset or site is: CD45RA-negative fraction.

The DNA reads TGCGCCAGCAGCCAAGATAGAACAGGGTACACTAGTGAGCAGTACTTC. Translated, it reads CASSQDRTGYTSEQYF. This chain is built from TRBV4-1 and TRBJ2-7; 6 matching bases give a weak D call of TRBD1. Taken from cysteine to phenylalanine, the CDR3 has 16 residues. The CDR3 DNA has 48 bases and is translated from base 1. CDR1 and CDR2 are read off the germline V gene as MGHRA and YSYEKL. The trim is 0 bases for V and 7 bases for J, with a gap of 19 bases between the germline ends.